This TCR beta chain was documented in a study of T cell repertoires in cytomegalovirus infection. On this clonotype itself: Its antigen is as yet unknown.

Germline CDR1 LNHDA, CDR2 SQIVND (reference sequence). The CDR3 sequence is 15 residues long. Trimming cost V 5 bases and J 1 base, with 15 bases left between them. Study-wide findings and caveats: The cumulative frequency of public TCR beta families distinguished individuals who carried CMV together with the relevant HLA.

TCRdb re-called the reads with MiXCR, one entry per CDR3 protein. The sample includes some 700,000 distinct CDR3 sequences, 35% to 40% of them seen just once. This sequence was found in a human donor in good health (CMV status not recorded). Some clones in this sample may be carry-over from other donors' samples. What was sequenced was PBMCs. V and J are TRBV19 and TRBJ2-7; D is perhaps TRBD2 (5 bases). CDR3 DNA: TGTGCCAGTAGTGTTCGACGGGGAAGGTCCTACGAGCAGTACTTC. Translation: CASSVRRGRSYEQYF. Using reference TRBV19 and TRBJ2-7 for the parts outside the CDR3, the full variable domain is DGGITQSPKYLFRKEGQNVTLSCEQNLNHDAMYWYRQDPGQGLRLIYYSQIVNDFQKGDIAEGYSVSREKKESFPLTVTSAQKNPTAFYLCASSVRRGRSYEQYFGPGTRLTVT.